The 2 T cell receptor beta chains below were found in one sample sequenced in a study of blood T cells in healthy people across ages. A sample-barcoded 5' primer and a J-beta primer mix were used in a second PCR of about 6 to 11 cycles. TCRdb independently ran MiXCR on the 5' RACE reads; one entry per CDR3 protein. The sample lists approximately 900,000 distinct CDR3 sequences; roughly 43% were seen once. Sequencing was performed on blood. These receptors were taken from a man between 25 and 39 years old in good health.

This clonotype was seen more than once but under ten times. V usage is TRBV29-1 and J usage is TRBJ2-3; 11 positions match TRBD2. V was pared by 8 bases and J by 0 bases, with 4 bases of the junction left unmatched. Germline assignment: CDR1 SQVTM and CDR2 ANQGSEA. The CDR3 sequence is 14 residues long. CDR3 sequence: CSTRLAGSTDTQYF. The CDR3 DNA sequence: TGCAGCACACGACTAGCGGGGAGCACAGATACGCAGTATTTT.

This clonotype was counted a few times. The V gene is TRBV12-3 or TRBV12-4, the J gene TRBJ1-6; D is ambiguous. The CDR3 is 15 residues long. The V and J ends lost 3 bases and 7 bases respectively, with 13 bases between them. The CDR3, as DNA: TGTGCCAGCAGTTTGTTTGGTGGCCCAAATTCACCCCTCCACTTT. Translating it yields CASSLFGGPNSPLHF.